This is a list of T cell receptor beta chains from one sample in a study of CD8+ T cells in alopecia areata. Using immunoSEQ multiplex PCR, the repertoire was profiled, and TCRdb retains in-frame clones only, with some absent. The top ten hold about 3.3% of the sample, which has 95,000 to 120,000 clones, less than 60% seen once. Material: CD4+ T cells sorted from blood, obtained at week 24, from a patient treated with tofacitinib. The source is a human donor with alopecia areata. CDR3s include the opening cysteine and the closing phenylalanine or tryptophan. The order of the fields is J gene, clone size, D gene, V gene, CDR3 protein, CDR3 DNA. A D gene is named only where the DNA matches it firmly. Clone size is stated in some rows and not others, as once, few, many or a class when expanded.

TRBJ1-2 once . TRBV7-2 CASSFVQGLAGYTF TGTGCCAGCAGCTTCGTTCAGGGGTTAGCTGGCTACACCTTC
TRBJ1-1 . . TRBV2 CASKVRTEAFF TGTGCCAGCAAGGTACGAACTGAAGCTTTCTTT
TRBJ1-2 . TRBD1 TRBV4-1 CASSQERGQGASGYTF TGCGCCAGCAGCCAAGAAAGGGGACAGGGGGCAAGTGGCTACACCTTC
TRBJ2-5 . TRBD2 TRBV30 CAWSVRVGEGTQYF TGTGCCTGGAGTGTACGAGTGGGGGAGGGGACCCAGTACTTC
TRBJ2-1 . TRBD1 TRBV4-2 CASSQEPGTGSYNEQFF TGTGCCAGCAGCCAAGAACCCGGGACAGGTTCCTACAATGAGCAGTTCTTC
TRBJ1-5 few . TRBV29-1 CSVLLGGPRNQPQHF TGCAGCGTGTTATTAGGGGGGCCGAGGAATCAGCCCCAGCATTTT
TRBJ1-1 . . TRBV29-1 CSVEGTRMNTEAFF TGCAGCGTTGAAGGGACACGAATGAACACTGAAGCTTTCTTT
TRBJ2-5 . . TRBV11-2 CASSLQETQYF TGTGCCAGCAGCCTCCAAGAGACCCAGTACTTC
TRBJ1-1 . TRBD1 TRBV4-3 CASSQDRSRGTEAFF TGCGCCAGCAGCCAAGATCGATCCAGGGGGACTGAAGCTTTCTTT
TRBJ2-7 . . TRBV7-9 CASSLGAISYEQYF TGTGCCAGCAGCTTAGGGGCCATTAGCTACGAGCAGTACTTC
TRBJ1-5 few . TRBV5-4 CASSLWVLNQPQHF TGTGCCAGCAGCTTGTGGGTCCTCAATCAGCCCCAGCATTTT
TRBJ2-7 . . TRBV29-1 CSVARALSYEQYF TGCAGCGTTGCCAGGGCACTCTCCTACGAGCAGTACTTC
TRBJ1-4 . . TRBV7-9 CASSQDGRANEKLFF TGTGCCAGCAGCCAAGACGGACGGGCTAATGAAAAACTGTTTTTT
TRBJ2-5 few TRBD1 TRBV7-9 CASSLFQGAQETQYF TGTGCCAGCAGCTTGTTCCAGGGGGCCCAGGAGACCCAGTACTTC